This T cell receptor (beta chain) was recorded in a study of cytomegalovirus exposure and HLA in healthy donors. The PCR made use of 60 Vbeta and 13 Jbeta primers. Repertoires were generated with immunoSEQ multiplex PCR, while TCRdb's copy carries only in-frame clones and drops some. The profile shows more than 150,000 clones, more than 60% of them singletons. General study points: A later analysis reportedly found that, within productive TCRs, an Asian-associated ancestry cluster had fewer N-insertions than the mean observed across the approximately 700 donors. A previous analysis found most TCR beta V segments productive roughly 87% or roughly 30% of the time. In a later analysis, several top co-occurrence clusters appeared linked to parvovirus B19, influenza, CMV and Epstein-Barr virus.

The CDR3 extends over 17 amino acids. Germline V lookup: CDR1 SNHLY, CDR2 FYNNEI. Trimming cost V 7 bases and J 3 bases; bases outside gene matches: 16. On this clone: Its specificity is not known.

The source is a woman aged 40-49 years in good health and CMV-seropositive. Material: PBMCs. V usage is TRBV2 and J usage is TRBJ1-1; 8 nucleotides match TRBD1. For the CDR3, the DNA is TGTGCCAGCAATGCCCGTCTCGTGGGGACAGGCGACACTGAAGCTTTCTTT. Translating gives CASNARLVGTGDTEAFF. The whole variable domain, remainder taken from reference TRBV2 and TRBJ1-1, is EPEVTQTPSHQVTQMGQEVILRCVPISNHLYFYWYRQILGQKVEFLVSFYNNEISEKSEIFDDQFSVERPDGSNFTLKIRSTKLEDSAMYFCASNARLVGTGDTEAFFGQGTRLTVV.